The rows below give T cell receptor beta chains drawn from one sample of a study of PD-1 blockade in mismatch repair-deficient tumors. Some clones are missing from TCRdb's copy, which holds only in-frame ones; the method was immunoSEQ multiplex PCR. In the table there are roughly 120,000 clones, about 80% of which are singletons. The sample consisted of peripheral blood, taken roughly 60 weeks after starting pembrolizumab. These receptors were taken from an adult with mismatch repair-deficient cancer. The CDR3 runs from the conserved cysteine through the conserved F or W. The D gene is left open where the match is weak. A clone size is listed for some rows: how often the clone was seen (once, few, many), or a class if it is expanded.

CASSFRSGGGDTQYF TGTGCCAGCAGCTTTAGGAGCGGAGGGGGAGATACGCAGTATTTT - - TRBJ2-3 TRBV5-4 15
CASSVLAGGPSGELFF TGTGCCAGCAGCGTTCTAGCGGGAGGGCCTAGCGGGGAGCTGTTTTTT TRBD2 few TRBJ2-2 TRBV7-6 16
CASSIAEWGNQPQHF TGTGCCAGTAGTATAGCCGAGTGGGGCAATCAGCCCCAGCATTTT - - TRBJ1-5 TRBV19 15
CASSEGGRGLGEKLFF TGTGCCAGCAGTGAAGGAGGCAGGGGGCTAGGTGAAAAACTGTTTTTT TRBD1 - TRBJ1-4 TRBV6-1 16
CASSTTSSSYNEQFF TGTGCCAGTAGTACGACTAGCAGCTCCTACAATGAGCAGTTCTTC TRBD2 - TRBJ2-1 TRBV19 15
CASSNQSALRPKGAAFF TGTGCCAGCAGCAATCAATCAGCTCTGCGGCCAAAAGGTGCGGCTTTCTTT - - TRBJ1-1 TRBV5-6 17
CASSLRSYEQYF TGCGCCAGCAGCTTGCGCTCCTACGAGCAGTACTTC - few TRBJ2-7 TRBV5-1 12
CASSLDSGLAGGQETQYF TGTGCCAGCAGCTTAGATTCGGGTCTAGCGGGAGGCCAAGAGACCCAGTACTTC TRBD2 - TRBJ2-5 TRBV11-3 18
CASSLSGTEFLRPLGQYF TGTGCCAGCAGCTTATCCGGGACAGAGTTCCTACGCCCATTGGGGCAGTACTTC TRBD1 once TRBJ2-7 TRBV7-9 18
CASSPLLGTGIPEAFF TGTGCCAGCTCACCTCTATTGGGGACAGGGATCCCTGAAGCTTTCTTT TRBD1 - TRBJ1-1 TRBV18 16
CASSQVTGAGEKLFF TGCGCCAGCAGCCAAGTGACGGGGGCTGGTGAAAAACTGTTTTTT - - TRBJ1-4 TRBV4-1 15
CASWAGPPMAYEQYF TGTGCCAGCTGGGCGGGGCCACCGATGGCCTACGAGCAGTACTTC - once TRBJ2-7 TRBV6-5 15
CASRDPGGRYGYTF TGTGCCAGCAGGGATCCAGGGGGCAGATATGGCTACACCTTC TRBD1 - TRBJ1-2 TRBV6-5 14
CASSPPLWEQFF TGTGCCAGCAGCCCCCCCCTATGGGAGCAGTTCTTC - - TRBJ2-1 TRBV6-1 12
CALQQDSDEKLFF TGTGCCTTACAACAGGACTCCGATGAAAAACTGTTTTTT - few TRBJ1-4 TRBV30 13
CASRRATSGIGELFF TGTGCCAGCAGACGAGCGACTAGCGGGATCGGGGAGCTGTTTTTT TRBD2 - TRBJ2-2 TRBV6-5 15
CASSQMGLGSLENNEQFF TGCGCCAGCAGCCAAATGGGACTGGGATCACTGGAAAACAATGAGCAGTTCTTC - once TRBJ2-1 TRBV4-1 18
CASSPSDRGSYLTF TGTGCCAGCAGCCCATCCGACAGGGGTTCCTATCTCACCTTC TRBD1 - TRBJ1-2 TRBV9 14
CASSSLTGTAETQYF TGCGCCAGCAGCTCCTTGACCGGGACTGCGGAGACCCAGTACTTC - - TRBJ2-5 TRBV4-1 15
CASSPGRETQYF TGTGCCAGCAGCCCGGGTCGGGAGACCCAGTACTTC - - TRBJ2-5 TRBV11-2 12
CASSVLQGNTEAFF TGTGCCAGCAGTGTTTTACAGGGGAACACTGAAGCTTTCTTT - - TRBJ1-1 TRBV6-1 14
CASSDGTAAYYGYTF TGTGCCAGTAGTGACGGGACAGCCGCGTACTATGGCTACACCTTC TRBD1 - TRBJ1-2 TRBV19 15
CASSPSVRATSLENEQYF TGTGCCAGCAGCCCCAGTGTGAGGGCGACTAGCTTAGAGAACGAGCAGTACTTC TRBD2 - TRBJ2-7 TRBV5-5 18
CASRLGQGLTYEQYF TGTGCCAGCAGACTAGGACAGGGATTAACCTACGAGCAGTACTTC TRBD1 - TRBJ2-7 TRBV2 15
CASKQGDNYGYTF TGTGCCAGCAAACAGGGAGATAACTATGGCTACACCTTC - - TRBJ1-2 TRBV2 13
CAWSPLPYNEQFF TGTGCCTGGAGTCCCCTCCCCTACAATGAGCAGTTCTTC - - TRBJ2-1 TRBV30 13
CASSQVTLGYSGANVLTF TGTGCCAGCAGCCAAGTCACTCTGGGTTATTCCGGGGCCAACGTCCTGACTTTC - - TRBJ2-6 TRBV14 18
CASSFGTPYTEAFF TGTGCCAGCAGCTTTGGGACACCGTACACTGAAGCTTTCTTT - - TRBJ1-1 TRBV5-6 14
CASSVGFSETQYF TGTGCCAGCAGTGTAGGCTTTTCAGAGACCCAGTACTTC - - TRBJ2-5 TRBV25-1 13
CASSLGGSYGYTF TGTGCCAGCAGCTTAGGGGGTTCGTATGGCTACACCTTC - - TRBJ1-2 TRBV7-3 13
CASSFGGYQPQHF TGTGCCAGCAGTTTCGGCGGATATCAGCCCCAGCATTTT - - TRBJ1-5 TRBV28 13
CASSLALPMSTGGNEQFF TGTGCCAGCAGCTTAGCGCTCCCGATGTCGACTGGAGGTAATGAGCAGTTCTTC - - TRBJ2-1 TRBV7-2 18
CASTIGPGGSYNEQFF TGTGCCAGTACCATAGGTCCGGGGGGGAGCTACAATGAGCAGTTCTTC TRBD2 - TRBJ2-1 TRBV19 16
CASSPALTSYEQYF TGTGCCAGCAGCCCCGCTCTTACCTCCTACGAGCAGTACTTC - - TRBJ2-7 TRBV7-9 14
CASSQEGYSNYGYTF TGCGCCAGCAGCCAAGAGGGTTACTCTAACTATGGCTACACCTTC - - TRBJ1-2 TRBV4-3 15
CASSTPLAASTDTQYF TGTGCCAGTAGTACGCCACTAGCGGCCAGCACAGATACGCAGTATTTT TRBD2 - TRBJ2-3 TRBV19 16
CASGLVLTGGNRFENYGYTF TGTGCTAGTGGTTTGGTCTTGACAGGGGGCAATCGGTTCGAGAACTATGGCTACACCTTC TRBD1 - TRBJ1-2 TRBV12-5 20
CASSLETSGETQYF TGTGCCAGCAGCTTAGAGACTAGCGGAGAGACCCAGTACTTC TRBD2 - TRBJ2-5 TRBV7-9 14
CASSLGVAGNTGELFF TGCGCCAGCAGCTTGGGGGTAGCGGGAAACACCGGGGAGCTGTTTTTT TRBD2 - TRBJ2-2 TRBV5-1 16
CASSPSGRNIQYF TGTGCCAGCAGCCCCTCCGGGAGAAACATTCAGTACTTC - - TRBJ2-4 TRBV27 13
CATSRPPGLAVLFEQFF TGTGCCACCAGCAGACCCCCGGGACTAGCTGTTCTTTTTGAGCAGTTCTTC TRBD2 few TRBJ2-1 TRBV15 17
CASSFDRAPYGYTF TGTGCCAGCAGTTTTGACAGGGCCCCTTATGGCTACACCTTC TRBD1 - TRBJ1-2 TRBV6-5 14
CAWRSGANTGELFF TGTGCCTGGAGGAGCGGGGCGAACACCGGGGAGCTGTTTTTT TRBD2 - TRBJ2-2 TRBV30 14
CSHRGASGYNEQFF TGCAGCCATCGGGGGGCTAGCGGGTACAATGAGCAGTTCTTC TRBD2 - TRBJ2-1 TRBV29-1 14
CASSVVVAGGRINEQFF TGTGCCAGCAGCGTAGTAGTAGCGGGAGGGCGTATCAATGAGCAGTTCTTC TRBD2 many TRBJ2-1 TRBV9 17
CSVTGTGVTGELFF TGCAGCGTGACCGGGACAGGGGTCACCGGGGAGCTGTTTTTT TRBD1 - TRBJ2-2 TRBV29-1 14
CSVIRDTGNIQYF TGCAGCGTTATACGGGACACTGGGAACATTCAGTACTTC - - TRBJ2-4 TRBV29-1 13
CASSDSTLTEAFF TGTGCCAGCAGTGACTCTACTCTCACTGAAGCTTTCTTT - - TRBJ1-1 TRBV6-6 13